Listed here is a single T cell receptor (beta chain). This specimen comes from a study of OX40 agonist ivuxolimab in advanced cancers. In the study overall: The patients received agonistic anti-OX40 (CD134) antibody ivuxolimab. At doses from 0.01 to 10 mg/kg, patients were given intravenous ivuxolimab every 2 weeks.

Libraries were prepared by immunoSEQ multiplex PCR; TCRdb keeps only in-frame clonotypes and omits some of them. The table lists about 64,000 clones, approximately 85% of them singletons. V was shortened by 2 bases and J by 4 bases, with 21 bases between the two germline ends. Germline CDR1 is SGHRS and CDR2 is YFSETQ. This CDR3 contains 17 residues. This chain links TRBV5-1 with TRBJ1-2, with a possible D match to TRBD1 (5 bases). Sequencing was performed on CD4+ or CD8+ T cells sorted from blood, taken in a trial of the OX40 agonist ivuxolimab. This TCR was recovered from an adult with an advanced solid tumor such as melanoma, head and neck, liver or kidney cancer. The CDR3 region is CASSFTPQGFEGYGYTF. The DNA for the CDR3 is TGCGCCAGCAGCTTTACCCCCCAGGGATTCGAGGGCTATGGCTACACCTTC.